This TCR beta chain was captured by sequencing in a study of T cell repertoires in cytomegalovirus infection. MiXCR was run by TCRdb on the reads, yielding one entry per CDR3 protein. This table holds 350,000 to 400,000 distinct CDR3 sequences, about 35% found once. With regard to this clonotype: Its specificity is unknown.

The clonotype was recovered from a human donor in good health (CMV status not recorded). Some clones in this sample may be carry-over from other donors' samples. The input for sequencing was cultured PBMCs, taken from culture after CMV antigen stimulation.

The CDR3 coding sequence is TGTGCCATCAAGGGGGGGGGGGGCGATGAGCAGTTCTTC. As protein: CAIKGGGGDEQFF. This rearrangement joins TRBV10-3 to TRBJ2-1, with D possibly TRBD2 on 7 matching bases. This CDR3 is 13 amino acids long. Germline CDR1 is ENHRY and CDR2 is SYGVKD. V dropped 7 bases and J dropped 8 bases, with 15 bases sitting between them.